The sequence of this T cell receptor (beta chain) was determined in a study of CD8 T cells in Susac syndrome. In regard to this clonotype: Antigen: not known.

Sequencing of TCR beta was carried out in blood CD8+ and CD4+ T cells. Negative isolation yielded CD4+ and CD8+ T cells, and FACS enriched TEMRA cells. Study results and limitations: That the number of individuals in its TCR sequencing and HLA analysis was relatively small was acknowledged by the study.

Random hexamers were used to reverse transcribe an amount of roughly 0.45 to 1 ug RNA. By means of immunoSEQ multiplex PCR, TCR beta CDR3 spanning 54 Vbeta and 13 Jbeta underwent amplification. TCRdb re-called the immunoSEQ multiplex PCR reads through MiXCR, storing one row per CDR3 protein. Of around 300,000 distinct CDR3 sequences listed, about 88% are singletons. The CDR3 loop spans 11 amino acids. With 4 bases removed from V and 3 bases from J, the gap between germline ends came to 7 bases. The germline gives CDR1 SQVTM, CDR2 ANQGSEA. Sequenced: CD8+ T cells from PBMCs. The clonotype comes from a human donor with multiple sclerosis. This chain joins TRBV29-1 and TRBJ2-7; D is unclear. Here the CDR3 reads CSVVLHYEQYF. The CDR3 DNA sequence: TGCAGCGTTGTTCTGCACTACGAGCAGTACTTC.